This is a list of T cell receptor beta chains from one sample in a study of blood T cells in healthy people across ages. One entry per CDR3 protein results from TCRdb running MiXCR on the 5' RACE reads. The data show roughly 2 million distinct CDR3 sequences, around half seen once. Material for sequencing was blood. These receptors were collected from a woman between 40 and 50 years old in good health. Each CDR3 is given with its conserved first and last residue. The D gene is left open where the match is weak. Size values are once, few and many counts, or a class for expanded clones, and some rows have none.

J | size | D | V | CDR3 | DNA
TRBJ2-1 | . | TRBD2 | TRBV11-2 | CASSLVRSSGTPTEQFF | TGTGCCAGCAGCTTAGTTAGGAGTAGCGGGACCCCAACGGAGCAGTTCTTC
TRBJ1-6 | few | . | TRBV4-1 | CASSQDAARDTSPLHF | TGCGCCAGCAGCCAAGATGCAGCCAGGGACACTTCACCCCTCCACTTT
TRBJ2-1 | . | . | TRBV4-3 | CASSQEYGRESSYNEQFF | TGCGCCAGCAGCCAAGAATATGGCCGAGAGAGCTCCTACAATGAGCAGTTCTTC
TRBJ2-7 | few | . | TRBV4-3 | CASSQERNSLYYEQYF | TGCGCCAGCAGCCAAGAAAGAAACAGCTTGTACTACGAGCAGTACTTC
TRBJ2-6 | few | TRBD1 | TRBV4-3 | CASSQQLRDSYSGANVLTF | TGCGCCAGCAGCCAACAACTCCGGGACAGTTACTCTGGGGCCAACGTCCTGACTTTC
TRBJ2-1 | few | TRBD2 | TRBV5-1 | CASSLELAGGLGEQFF | TGCGCCAGCAGCTTGGAGCTAGCGGGGGGGCTAGGAGAGCAGTTCTTC
TRBJ2-1 | few | TRBD1 | TRBV20-1 | CSAAAGQGGNEQFF | TGCAGTGCAGCCGCGGGACAGGGGGGTAATGAGCAGTTCTTC
TRBJ1-4 | . | . | TRBV27 | CASSLGAGVPQKLFF | TGTGCCAGCAGTTTAGGGGCCGGGGTGCCACAAAAACTGTTTTTT
TRBJ2-1 | . | . | TRBV6-6 | CASSYSAGPSNEQFF | TGTGCCAGCAGTTACTCGGCGGGCCCTTCCAATGAGCAGTTCTTC
TRBJ2-1 | few | TRBD1 | TRBV27 | CASSPSAAGGHNEQFF | TGTGCCAGCAGCCCCTCGGCGGCAGGGGGCCACAATGAGCAGTTCTTC
TRBJ2-1 | few | TRBD1 | TRBV9 | CASSSPRTGSPVGEQFF | TGTGCCAGCAGCTCCCCTCGGACAGGCTCTCCCGTCGGTGAGCAGTTCTTC
TRBJ2-5 | . | TRBD2 | TRBV4-3 | CASSPYSGGAQYF | TGCGCCAGCAGCCCCTATAGCGGGGGGGCCCAGTACTTC
TRBJ2-4 | few | . | TRBV10-2 | CASSESGRWEQYF | TGCGCCAGCAGTGAGTCCGGCAGATGGGAGCAGTACTTC
TRBJ2-3 | . | . | TRBV10-3 | CAISEWTSTDTQYF | TGTGCCATCAGTGAGTGGACTAGCACAGATACGCAGTATTTT
TRBJ2-7 | . | . | TRBV20-1 | CSARGPLSYEQYF | TGCAGTGCGCGCGGGCCGCTAAGCTACGAGCAGTACTTC
TRBJ2-3 | . | . | TRBV20-1 | CSAPQGAVTDTQYF | TGCAGTGCCCCCCAGGGAGCGGTCACAGATACGCAGTATTTT